These 13 T cell receptor beta chains share one sample of origin, sequenced in a study of blood T cells in healthy people across ages. Sample-barcoded 5' priming and a J-beta primer mix drove a second PCR of about 6 to 11 cycles. Each CDR3 protein gets one entry after TCRdb re-called the 5' RACE reads with MiXCR. The sample records approximately 810,000 distinct CDR3 sequences, roughly 35% being singletons. Specimen: blood. All receptors come from a man younger than 35 in good health.

This clonotype appeared a few times. This chain joins TRBV7-7 and TRBJ2-5, with D hard to call. Germline V gene sequence: CDR1 SSHAT, CDR2 FNYEAQ (reference sequence). The CDR3 sequence is 12 residues long. The CDR3 spells CASSPVRETQYF. Here the CDR3 DNA reads TGTGCTAGCTCGCCGGTTAGGGAGACCCAGTACTTC. Full variable domain (remainder filled in from reference TRBV7-7 and TRBJ2-5): GAGVSQSPRYKVTKRGQDVTLRCDPISSHATLYWYQQALGQGPEFLTYFNYEAQPDKSGLPSDRFSAERPEGSISTLTIQRTEQRDSAMYRCASSPVRETQYFGPGTRLLVL.

The chain is built from TRBV7-9 and TRBJ2-2, with D possibly matching TRBD1 (5 bases). The CDR3 is 15 residues long. Germline CDR1 SEHNR, CDR2 FQNEAQ (reference sequence). The ends were cut back, 6 bases at V and 4 bases at J, with 15 bases in the middle. The CDR3 loop reads CASSFQGVGTGELFF. CDR3 bases: TGTGCCAGCAGTTTCCAGGGCGTGGGCACCGGGGAGCTGTTTTTT.

The sample holds many counts of this clonotype. The chain has TRBV20-1 and TRBJ1-1; the D is unclear. Germline loops: CDR1 DFQATT, CDR2 SNEGSKA (reference sequence). Between the trimmed V and J ends, which lost 5 bases and 3 bases, there was a span of 19 bases. There are 15 residues in the CDR3. The CDR3 is CSARSGPPQDTEAFF. In DNA form, the CDR3 reads TGCAGTGCTCGCTCCGGTCCGCCTCAGGACACTGAAGCTTTCTTT.

This chain connects TRBV7-6 to TRBJ2-7, with D possibly matching TRBD1 (6 bases). The length of the CDR3 is 16 residues. Deletions cut 1 base from V and 0 bases from J, with 13 bases between. Germline-derived CDR1 and CDR2 are SGHVS and FNYEAQ. CDR3 in amino acids: CASSLGGTHSSYEQYF. The CDR3 coding sequence is TGTGCCAGCAGCTTAGGTGGGACACACAGCTCCTACGAGCAGTACTTC.

At least ten counts were recorded for this clonotype. The gene calls are TRBV5-1 and TRBJ2-1; D is undetermined. Germline CDR1 SGHRS, CDR2 YFSETQ. The CDR3 loop spans 12 amino acids. The V and J ends lost 3 bases and 2 bases respectively, with 3 bases between them. The CDR3 DNA sequence: TGCGCCAGCAGCTCAGCCTACAATGAGCAGTTCTTC. This gives the protein CASSSAYNEQFF.

This clonotype was detected many times. The rearrangement links TRBV20-1 to TRBJ2-3; a possible D gene is TRBD1 (5 bases). This CDR3 contains 14 residues. The V and J ends lost 4 bases and 3 bases respectively, with 14 bases between them. Germline V CDR1 and CDR2: DFQATT, SNEGSKA (reference sequence). CDR3 sequence (DNA): TGCAGTGCTAAAGGGGCAGGGTGGACAGATACGCAGTATTTT. Protein: CSAKGAGWTDTQYF.

This clonotype was detected many times. The J gene is TRBJ2-3, the V gene TRBV7-2, with D perhaps TRBD1 (6 bases). Trimming took off 5 bases at V and 0 bases at J, with 18 bases between the two ends. The CDR3 contains 17 residues. Germline CDR1 is SGHTA and CDR2 is FQGNSA. CDR3: CASSPARTVPSTDTQYF. In nucleotides, the CDR3 is TGTGCCAGCAGCCCTGCGCGGACAGTCCCTAGCACAGATACGCAGTATTTT.

This clonotype came up a few times. The rearrangement links TRBV20-1 to TRBJ2-1, with 10 bases lining up with TRBD2. CDR1 and CDR2 (germline): DFQATT, SNEGSKA (reference sequence). Trimming at V came to 1 base and at J to 8 bases, leaving 8 bases not matched to a gene. This CDR3 region has 15 residues. The DNA for the CDR3 is TGCAGTGCTAGAGTCCTAGCGGGGGATTTCGATGAGCAGTTCTTC. This gives the protein CSARVLAGDFDEQFF.

This chain joins TRBV3-1 and TRBJ2-5, with a tentative D call TRBD1 (5 bases). Germline values: CDR1 LGHDT, CDR2 YNNKEL (reference sequence). The germline V and J ends were trimmed by 4 bases and 11 bases, with 20 bases remaining between them. The CDR3 contains 14 residues. In DNA, the CDR3 is TGTGCCAGCAGCCTAGGGGCAATCCCCACCCGGCAGTACTTC. Protein sequence: CASSLGAIPTRQYF.

This clonotype has more than one count but fewer than ten. Here the CDR3 reads CSARDYATGGPRNTEAFF. DNA of the CDR3: TGCAGTGCTAGAGATTACGCGACAGGGGGCCCTCGGAACACTGAAGCTTTCTTT. The V and J genes are TRBV20-1 and TRBJ1-1, with 10 bases identical to TRBD1. With 0 bases clipped from V and 1 base from J, the junction kept 11 bases outside the gene matches. The CDR3 spans 18 residues. Germline assignment: CDR1 DFQATT and CDR2 SNEGSKA (reference sequence).

The chain carries TRBV3-1 and TRBJ2-1, with D perhaps TRBD1 (5 bases). The DNA end is more similar to TRBJ2-7, so the J call may be wrong. Per germline, CDR1 LGHDT and CDR2 YNNKEL (reference sequence). This CDR3 comprises 15 residues. CDR3 coding DNA: TGTGCCAGCAGCCAAGCGGTAGGGGAATACAATGAGCAGTACTTC. Its protein is CASSQAVGEYNEQYF.

This clonotype was found a few times. A much bigger clone sits one base away, suggesting this may be a read error. V gene TRBV12-3 or TRBV12-4 combines with J gene TRBJ1-2, with no clear D. CDR3 length equals 14 residues. V lost 6 bases, J lost 2 bases, and 13 bases lay in between. For the CDR3, the DNA is TGTGCCAGCAGCTCTGGCAGAGGCAACTATGGCTACACCTTC. Protein sequence: CASSSGRGNYGYTF.

The chain carries TRBV20-1 and TRBJ1-2; possible D gene TRBD1, 5 bases. CDR3 length equals 15 residues. Per germline, CDR1 DFQATT and CDR2 SNEGSKA (reference sequence). Trimming removed 4 bases at V and 8 bases at J, with 23 bases between. CDR3 sequence: CSAKWGMGSGNGYTF. CDR3 bases: TGCAGTGCTAAGTGGGGCATGGGCTCAGGGAACGGCTACACCTTC.